Listed below are T cell receptor beta chains from one sample, sequenced in a study of shared clonotypes between healthy human individuals. Sequenced by immunoSEQ multiplex PCR; TCRdb stores in-frame clones only, minus some. The table has around 640,000 clones, roughly 96% seen once. The source material was naive CD8+ T cells sorted from blood. These receptors all come from a woman aged 25 to 39 in good health. Each CDR3 is given with its conserved first and last residue. The D gene is left open where the match is weak. Only part of the rows carry a size: once, few, many, or a class if the clone is expanded.

clone_size j_call v_call d_call cdr3_aa cdr3_nt
once TRBJ1-2 TRBV29-1 TRBD1 CSVAGTVYGYTF TGCAGCGTTGCTGGGACAGTCTATGGCTACACCTTC
. TRBJ2-2 TRBV7-6 TRBD2 CASSQINSGRADTGELFF TGTGCCAGCAGCCAAATTAATAGCGGGAGGGCCGACACCGGGGAGCTGTTTTTT
. TRBJ2-7 TRBV28 . CASSLGGRDQYHYEQYF TGTGCCAGCAGTTTAGGGGGACGGGACCAGTACCACTACGAGCAGTACTTC
. TRBJ2-1 TRBV19 . CASSSGPSSYNEQFF TGTGCCAGTAGCTCCGGGCCGAGCTCCTACAATGAGCAGTTCTTC
. TRBJ2-1 TRBV14 . CASSQDDLASSYNEQFF TGTGCCAGCAGCCAAGATGATCTAGCGAGCTCCTACAATGAGCAGTTCTTC
. TRBJ1-3 TRBV18 . CASSPPIGHTHRDTIYF TGTGCCAGCTCACCACCGATTGGACATACCCACCGAGACACCATATATTTT
once TRBJ2-2 TRBV7-9 . CASSLTRGGANTGELFF TGTGCCAGCAGCTTAACCCGTGGTGGGGCTAACACCGGGGAGCTGTTTTTT
. TRBJ2-1 TRBV7-8 . CASSLDSVHEQFF TGTGCCAGCAGCTTAGATAGTGTCCATGAGCAGTTCTTC
. TRBJ2-7 TRBV2 . CASSQGTGADF TGTGCCAGCTCCCAGGGTACGGGGGCGGACTTC
. TRBJ2-6 TRBV7-9 . CASSSDIAGANVLTF TGTGCCAGCAGCTCAGACATTGCTGGGGCCAACGTCCTGACTTTC
. TRBJ2-5 TRBV28 . CASRGRVPETQYF TGTGCCAGCAGAGGAAGGGTTCCAGAGACCCAGTACTTC
. TRBJ2-5 TRBV27 TRBD2 CASSQGGETQYF TGTGCCAGCTCCCAGGGAGGGGAGACCCAGTACTTC
once TRBJ2-5 TRBV2 TRBD2 CASSGTSGRKTQYF TGTGCCAGCAGTGGGACTAGCGGGAGAAAGACCCAGTACTTC
. TRBJ1-3 TRBV19 TRBD1 CASTPGQGLSGNTIYF TGTGCCAGTACCCCGGGACAGGGACTCTCTGGAAACACCATATATTTT
. TRBJ2-7 TRBV19 . CASSIVSYSYEQYF TGTGCCAGTAGTATAGTTAGCTACTCCTACGAGCAGTACTTC
. TRBJ2-3 TRBV5-1 . CASTGTGTDTQYF TGCGCCAGCACCGGGACGGGCACAGATACGCAGTATTTT
. TRBJ2-7 TRBV28 TRBD2 CASGKPSGLAGDEQYF TGTGCCAGCGGAAAACCCTCGGGGCTAGCGGGAGACGAGCAGTACTTC
. TRBJ2-1 TRBV5-6 TRBD2 CASSLFGLAGVNEQFF TGTGCCAGCAGCCTCTTTGGACTAGCGGGAGTCAATGAGCAGTTCTTC
few TRBJ2-7 TRBV7-9 . CASSLALGGEQYF TGTGCCAGCAGCTTAGCCCTAGGTGGCGAGCAGTACTTC
. TRBJ2-7 TRBV7-9 TRBD1 CASSHATGGIHEQYF TGTGCCAGCAGCCATGCGACAGGGGGCATTCACGAGCAGTACTTC
few TRBJ2-3 TRBV30 TRBD1 CACSTGISTDTQYF TGTGCCTGCTCGACAGGGATTAGCACAGATACGCAGTATTTT
. TRBJ2-1 TRBV19 TRBD1 CASSIGTGPNEQFF TGTGCCAGTAGTATCGGGACAGGGCCCAATGAGCAGTTCTTC
. TRBJ1-5 TRBV19 TRBD1 CASSLGQGAGRINQPQHF TGTGCCAGTAGCCTTGGACAGGGGGCCGGTCGGATCAATCAGCCCCAGCATTTT
once TRBJ2-7 TRBV2 . CASSEGTGTFYEQYF TGTGCCAGCAGTGAAGGGACTGGGACCTTCTACGAGCAGTACTTC
. TRBJ2-7 TRBV27 . CASRDVYEQYF TGTGCCAGCAGGGACGTCTACGAGCAGTACTTC
. TRBJ2-7 TRBV11-3 TRBD2 CASSPGGNTYEQYF TGTGCCAGCAGCCCCGGGGGGAACACCTACGAGCAGTACTTC
. TRBJ2-2 TRBV28 . CASSHDTGELFF TGTGCCAGCAGCCATGACACCGGGGAGCTGTTTTTT
. TRBJ1-4 TRBV5-6 . CASSLISGGSNEKLFF TGTGCCAGCAGCTTGATTTCTGGGGGCTCTAATGAAAAACTGTTTTTT
. TRBJ2-2 TRBV7-9 TRBD1 CASSLGQGGTGELFF TGTGCCAGCAGCTTAGGACAGGGCGGGACCGGGGAGCTGTTTTTT
. TRBJ1-1 TRBV7-2 . CASSPKEFMNTEAFF TGTGCCAGCAGCCCAAAGGAATTCATGAACACTGAAGCTTTCTTT
. TRBJ1-1 TRBV28 TRBD1 CASTETGGAGEAFF TGTGCCAGCACCGAGACAGGGGGCGCCGGTGAAGCTTTCTTT
. TRBJ1-5 TRBV7-6 . CASSFLEMGRINSNQPQHF TGTGCCAGCAGCTTTTTGGAGATGGGACGGATTAATAGCAATCAGCCCCAGCATTTT
. TRBJ2-5 TRBV7-8 . CASSGRLQETQYF TGTGCCAGCAGCGGCCGGCTCCAAGAGACCCAGTACTTC
. TRBJ2-1 TRBV27 TRBD2 CASSLSGSSYNEQFF TGTGCCAGCAGTCTTAGCGGGAGCTCTTACAATGAGCAGTTCTTC
. TRBJ1-4 TRBV19 . CASSIELSNEKLFF TGTGCCAGTAGTATAGAGTTGTCTAATGAAAAACTGTTTTTT
. TRBJ2-7 TRBV28 TRBD1 CASSFRPGQDYEQYF TGTGCCAGCAGTTTCCGACCGGGACAGGACTACGAGCAGTACTTC
. TRBJ2-7 TRBV9 TRBD1 CASSAPGTGGYEQYF TGTGCCAGCAGCGCTCCCGGGACAGGGGGCTACGAGCAGTACTTC
. TRBJ2-1 TRBV27 . CASSLPRLGNNEQFF TGTGCCAGCAGTTTACCTCGACTAGGAAACAATGAGCAGTTCTTC
. TRBJ2-4 TRBV5-6 TRBD2 CASSFWTSGSNRDIQYF TGTGCCAGCAGCTTTTGGACTAGCGGGAGTAATAGGGACATTCAGTACTTC
. TRBJ2-1 TRBV5-8 . CASSGAHTPFYEQFF TGTGCCAGCAGCGGAGCGCATACCCCATTTTATGAGCAGTTCTTC
. TRBJ1-4 TRBV2 . CASSSPAVDGEKLFF TGTGCCAGCAGCTCTCCGGCAGTGGACGGAGAAAAACTGTTTTTT
. TRBJ2-3 TRBV14 . CASSQVHSPTDTQYF TGTGCCAGCAGCCAAGTGCACAGTCCCACAGATACGCAGTATTTT
. TRBJ2-1 TRBV29-1 . CSLNGQTNEQFF TGCAGCCTCAACGGGCAAACAAATGAGCAGTTCTTC
. TRBJ2-1 TRBV7-9 TRBD2 CASSFPSGSEGSYNEQFF TGTGCCAGCAGCTTCCCCAGCGGGAGTGAGGGATCCTACAATGAGCAGTTCTTC
. TRBJ2-3 TRBV5-6 TRBD1 CASSLDRTGAYTTDTQYF TGTGCCAGCAGCCTGGATAGGACAGGGGCTTACACCACAGATACGCAGTATTTT
. TRBJ1-1 TRBV28 . CASSLTLRGGTEAFF TGTGCCAGCAGTCTCACCTTAAGGGGTGGGACTGAAGCTTTCTTT
. TRBJ1-5 TRBV27 . CASSLLGSQPQHF TGTGCCAGCAGTTTACTTGGATCTCAGCCCCAGCATTTT
. TRBJ2-7 TRBV10-3 . CAISGFNSRVLGPYEQYF TGTGCCATCAGTGGGTTTAATTCCAGGGTTTTGGGCCCCTACGAGCAGTACTTC
. TRBJ1-1 TRBV30 . CAWSRGTEAFF TGTGCCTGGAGTAGGGGGACTGAAGCTTTCTTT
. TRBJ2-1 TRBV5-1 TRBD2 CASTPWTLAGDGNEQFF TGCGCCAGCACCCCGTGGACGCTAGCGGGCGATGGGAATGAGCAGTTCTTC
. TRBJ2-1 TRBV19 . CANTRRDEQFF TGTGCCAACACTAGGAGGGATGAGCAGTTCTTC
. TRBJ2-7 TRBV13 TRBD1 CASSSGQGPWYEQYF TGTGCCAGCAGCTCGGGACAGGGCCCGTGGTACGAGCAGTACTTC
. TRBJ1-1 TRBV28 . CASKVDGNTEAFF TGCGCCAGCAAAGTGGACGGGAACACTGAAGCTTTCTTT
. TRBJ2-2 TRBV7-8 TRBD2 CASSLRLAGVQSGELFF TGTGCCAGCAGCTTGCGACTAGCGGGAGTTCAGTCCGGGGAGCTGTTTTTT
. TRBJ2-5 TRBV28 . CASSRTLETQYF TGTGCCAGCAGTCGAACCTTAGAGACCCAGTACTTC
few TRBJ2-3 TRBV30 TRBD1 CAWSDGTGTDTQYF TGTGCCTGGAGCGATGGGACAGGCACAGATACGCAGTATTTT
. TRBJ2-7 TRBV2 . CASEAGVYEQYF TGTGCCAGCGAGGCCGGGGTCTACGAGCAGTACTTC
. TRBJ2-1 TRBV29-1 TRBD1 CSVEARWDRGSYNEQFF TGCAGCGTTGAAGCGAGATGGGACAGGGGGTCCTACAATGAGCAGTTCTTC
. TRBJ2-1 TRBV28 TRBD2 CASSLRPSGSYNEQFF TGTGCCAGCAGTTTAAGGCCTAGCGGCTCCTACAATGAGCAGTTCTTC
. TRBJ1-5 TRBV9 . CASSPGSGNSNQPQHF TGTGCCAGCAGCCCAGGATCTGGTAATAGCAATCAGCCCCAGCATTTT